This record covers a single T cell receptor (beta chain). The antigen is undetermined. This sample was included in a study of cytomegalovirus exposure and HLA in healthy donors. V was cut by 5 bases and J by 3 bases, with 8 bases left in between. Germline CDR1 is SGHVS and CDR2 is FNYEAQ. The CDR3 is 12 amino acids. With 60 Vbeta and 13 Jbeta primers, the PCR was carried out. Libraries were prepared by immunoSEQ multiplex PCR; TCRdb keeps only in-frame clonotypes and omits some of them. The sample includes 120,000 to 150,000 clones, roughly 77% of them seen just once. Regarding the study as a whole: As was reported, the HLA-A and HLA-B alleles of most subjects were accurately predicted from TCR beta sequences. In a later analysis, V- and J-gene trimming of beta chains associated with a DCLRE1C missense variant, replicated independently.

The source of this sequence is a female donor in good health and CMV-seronegative. This rearrangement joins TRBV7-6 to TRBJ2-7; a weak D match, TRBD2 (6 bases). Sequences were obtained from PBMCs. CDR3 sequence reads: CASSIGSYEQYF. The CDR3 nucleotides read TGTGCCAGCAGCATCGGGAGCTACGAGCAGTACTTC. Full variable domain (rest looked up from reference TRBV7-6 and TRBJ2-7): GAGVSQSPRYKVTKRGQDVALRCDPISGHVSLYWYRQALGQGPEFLTYFNYEAQQDKSGLPNDRFSAERPEGSISTLTIQRTEQRDSAMYRCASSIGSYEQYFGPGTRLTVT.